This T cell receptor (beta chain) was observed in a study of vaccination and CD4 T cells after COVID-19. Study at large: The convalescents comprised six males and four females, two of them Hispanic. Overlapping spike peptides of SARS-CoV-2, HCoV-NL63, HCoV-OC43 and HCoV-229E stimulated the cells.

Study-wide results and caveats: Although the median of SARS-CoV-2-reactive clonotypes rose from approximately 21 to 40, the change was not significant.

This clonotype was counted only a few times. What it recognizes is unknown. As for treatment: roughly ten-day PBMC culture with coronavirus spike peptide pools or control peptides (ViraFEST assay). Following expansion of antigen-specific T cells with peptide pools, ViraFEST then sequenced TCRs. Germline values: CDR1 MNHEY, CDR2 SMNVEV (reference sequence). The J segment lost 4 bases and the V segment lost 6 bases, leaving 18 bases of the junction unmatched. The CDR3 covers 17 residues. Scientists ran DNA taken from cultured CD4+ T cells through the Oncomine TCR Beta short-read assay for sequencing. TCRdb redid the calling of the PCR reads with MiXCR, one entry per CDR3 protein. The data contain about 3,000 distinct CDR3 sequences, 25% of them seen just once; the ten biggest clones take up 19%.

This rearrangement joins TRBV27 to TRBJ2-7, with 7 positions matching TRBD2. The receptor comes from a human donor who had recovered from COVID-19. The specimen was CD4+ T cells from blood, cultured in vitro, collected after SARS-CoV-2 vaccination. The CDR3 sequence: CASSSIQAGKALYEQYF. The DNA of the CDR3 is TGTGCCAGCAGCTCCATACAAGCGGGGAAGGCCTTGTACGAGCAGTACTTC.